The clone carrying this TCR beta chain was detected once. Its antigen is still unknown. This sample was taken from a study of cytomegalovirus exposure and HLA in healthy donors. The primer mix had 60 Vbeta and 13 Jbeta primers. Clones were read by immunoSEQ multiplex PCR, and TCRdb kept only the in-frame ones, dropping some. The sample records 240,000 or so clones, over 70% being singletons. The CDR3 is made up of 13 amino acids. The germline V gene encodes CDR1 MNHEY and CDR2 SVGAGI. Trimming cost V 6 bases and J 3 bases; bases outside gene matches: 5. General observations from the study: In a later analysis, across HLA loci, associated TCR counts were highest for DRB1, lowest for HLA-C.

The rearrangement joins TRBV6-5 to TRBJ2-7; 7 bases are shared with TRBD1. The sample comprised PBMCs. This TCR came from a woman in her sixties in good health and CMV-seropositive. The CDR3 protein is CASSEGANYEQYF. The CDR3 bases are TGTGCCAGCAGCGAGGGGGCCAACTACGAGCAGTACTTC.